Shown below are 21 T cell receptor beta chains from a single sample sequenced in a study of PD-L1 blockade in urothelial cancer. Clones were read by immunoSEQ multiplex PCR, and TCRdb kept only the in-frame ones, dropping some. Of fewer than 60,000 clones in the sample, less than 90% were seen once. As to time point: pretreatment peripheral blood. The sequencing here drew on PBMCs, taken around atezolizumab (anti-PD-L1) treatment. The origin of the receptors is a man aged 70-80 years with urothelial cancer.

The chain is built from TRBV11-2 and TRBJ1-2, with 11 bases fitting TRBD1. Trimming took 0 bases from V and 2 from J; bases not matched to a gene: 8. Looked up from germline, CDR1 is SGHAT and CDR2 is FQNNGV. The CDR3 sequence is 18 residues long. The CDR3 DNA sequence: TGTGCCAGCAGCTTAGAGCGGGAGGACAGGGGGCCGAACTATGGCTACACCTTC. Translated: CASSLEREDRGPNYGYTF. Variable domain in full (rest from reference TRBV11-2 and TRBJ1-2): EAGVAQSPRYKIIEKRQSVAFWCNPISGHATLYWYQQILGQGPKLLIQFQNNGVVDDSQLPKDRFSAERLKGVDSTLKIQPAKLEDSAVYLCASSLEREDRGPNYGYTFGSGTRLTVV.

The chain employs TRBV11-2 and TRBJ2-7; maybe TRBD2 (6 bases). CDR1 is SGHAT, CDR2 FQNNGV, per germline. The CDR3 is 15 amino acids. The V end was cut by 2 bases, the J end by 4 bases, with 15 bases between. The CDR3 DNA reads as TGTGCCAGCAGCTTACTTTCGCGGGATCTATACGAGCAGTACTTC. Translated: CASSLLSRDLYEQYF.

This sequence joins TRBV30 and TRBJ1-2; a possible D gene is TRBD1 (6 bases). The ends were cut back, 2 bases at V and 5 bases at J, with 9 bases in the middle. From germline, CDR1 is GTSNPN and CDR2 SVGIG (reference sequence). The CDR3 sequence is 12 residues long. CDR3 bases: TGTGCCTGGAGTAGGCAGGGGTATGGCTACACCTTC. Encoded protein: CAWSRQGYGYTF.

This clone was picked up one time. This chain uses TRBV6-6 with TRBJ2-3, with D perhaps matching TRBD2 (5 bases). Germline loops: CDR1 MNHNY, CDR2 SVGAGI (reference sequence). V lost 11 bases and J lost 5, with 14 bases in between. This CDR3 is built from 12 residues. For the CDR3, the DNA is TGTGCCGCAGAGGGTAGGGAAGATACGCAGTATTTT. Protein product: CAAEGREDTQYF.

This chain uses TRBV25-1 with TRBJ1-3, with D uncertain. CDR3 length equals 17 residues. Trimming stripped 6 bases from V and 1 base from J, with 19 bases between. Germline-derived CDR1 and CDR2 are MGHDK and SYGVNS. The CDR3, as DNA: TGTGCCAGCAGGGAAGCCGACGGAGTGGGTTCTGGAAACACCATATATTTT. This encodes CASREADGVGSGNTIYF.

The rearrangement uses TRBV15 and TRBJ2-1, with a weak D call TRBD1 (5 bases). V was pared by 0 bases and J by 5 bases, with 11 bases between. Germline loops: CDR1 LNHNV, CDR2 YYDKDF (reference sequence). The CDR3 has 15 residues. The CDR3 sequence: CATSRDVGPHNEQFF. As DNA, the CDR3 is TGTGCCACCAGCAGAGATGTGGGGCCCCACAATGAGCAGTTCTTC.

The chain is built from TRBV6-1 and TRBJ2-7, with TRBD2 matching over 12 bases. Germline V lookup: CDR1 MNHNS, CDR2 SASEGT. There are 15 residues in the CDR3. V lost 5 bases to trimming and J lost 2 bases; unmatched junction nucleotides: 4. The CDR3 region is CASSLGLAGPYEQYF. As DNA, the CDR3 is TGTGCCAGCAGTTTGGGACTAGCGGGTCCCTACGAGCAGTACTTC.

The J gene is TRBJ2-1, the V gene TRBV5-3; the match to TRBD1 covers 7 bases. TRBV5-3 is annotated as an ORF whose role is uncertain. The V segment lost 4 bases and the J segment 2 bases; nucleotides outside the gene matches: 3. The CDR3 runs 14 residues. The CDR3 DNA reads TGTGCCAGAAGCCCGGGACAGACCTACAATGAGCAGTTCTTC. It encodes CARSPGQTYNEQFF.

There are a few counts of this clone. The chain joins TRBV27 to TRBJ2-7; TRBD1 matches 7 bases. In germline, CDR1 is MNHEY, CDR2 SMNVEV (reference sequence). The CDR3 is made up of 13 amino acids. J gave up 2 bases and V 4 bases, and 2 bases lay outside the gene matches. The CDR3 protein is CASSYQGAYEQYF. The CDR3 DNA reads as TGTGCCAGCAGTTACCAGGGGGCCTACGAGCAGTACTTC.

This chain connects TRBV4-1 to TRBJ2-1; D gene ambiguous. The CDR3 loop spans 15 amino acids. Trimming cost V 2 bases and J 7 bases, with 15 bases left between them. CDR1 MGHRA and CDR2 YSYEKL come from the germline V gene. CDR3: CASSQYGLPQNEQFF. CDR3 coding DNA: TGCGCCAGCAGCCAATATGGGCTACCCCAGAATGAGCAGTTCTTC.

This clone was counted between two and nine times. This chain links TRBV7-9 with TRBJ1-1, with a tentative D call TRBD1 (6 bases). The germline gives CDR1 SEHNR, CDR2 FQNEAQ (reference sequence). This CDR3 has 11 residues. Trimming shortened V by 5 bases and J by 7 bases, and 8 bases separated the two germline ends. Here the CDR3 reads CASSADSEAFF. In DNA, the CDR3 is TGTGCCAGCAGCGCGGACAGTGAAGCTTTCTTT.

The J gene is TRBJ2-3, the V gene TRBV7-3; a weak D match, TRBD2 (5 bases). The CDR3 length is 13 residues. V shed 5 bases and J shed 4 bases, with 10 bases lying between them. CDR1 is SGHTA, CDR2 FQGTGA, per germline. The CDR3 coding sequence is TGTGCCAGCAGCCTTGGACTTTCAGATACGCAGTATTTT. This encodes CASSLGLSDTQYF.

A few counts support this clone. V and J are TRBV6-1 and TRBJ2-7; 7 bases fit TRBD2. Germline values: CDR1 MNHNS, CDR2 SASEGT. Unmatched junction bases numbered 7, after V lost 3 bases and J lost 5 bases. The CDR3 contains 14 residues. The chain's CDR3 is CASSDGREFHEQYF. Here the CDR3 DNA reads TGTGCCAGCAGTGATGGGCGGGAGTTCCACGAGCAGTACTTC.

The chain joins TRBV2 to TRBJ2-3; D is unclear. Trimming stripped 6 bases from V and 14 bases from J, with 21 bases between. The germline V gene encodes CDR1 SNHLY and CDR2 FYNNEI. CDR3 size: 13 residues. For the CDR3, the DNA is TGTGCCAGCAGGGTTCCTCCGCACAGATACGCGTATTTT. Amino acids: CASRVPPHRYAYF.

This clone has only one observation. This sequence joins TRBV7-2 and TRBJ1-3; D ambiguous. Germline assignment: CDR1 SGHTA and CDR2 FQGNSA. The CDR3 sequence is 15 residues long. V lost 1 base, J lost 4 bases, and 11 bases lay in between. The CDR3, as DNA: TGTGCCAGCAGCTTAGGGCTCGTCGGGGGAAACACCATATATTTT. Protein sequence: CASSLGLVGGNTIYF.

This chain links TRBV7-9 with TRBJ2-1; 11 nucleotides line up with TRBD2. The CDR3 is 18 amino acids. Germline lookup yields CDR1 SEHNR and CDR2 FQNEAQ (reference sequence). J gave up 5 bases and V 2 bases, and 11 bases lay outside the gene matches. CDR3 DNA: TGTGCCAGCAGCTTATACTCTATTCGGGGACTAGCGGACAATGAGCAGTTCTTC. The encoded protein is CASSLYSIRGLADNEQFF.

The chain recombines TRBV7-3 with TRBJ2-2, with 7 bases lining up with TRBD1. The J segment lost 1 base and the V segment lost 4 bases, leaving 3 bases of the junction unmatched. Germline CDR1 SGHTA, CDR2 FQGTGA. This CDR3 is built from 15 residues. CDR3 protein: CASSSRQGNTGELFF. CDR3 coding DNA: TGTGCCAGCAGCTCGCGACAGGGGAACACCGGGGAGCTGTTTTTT.

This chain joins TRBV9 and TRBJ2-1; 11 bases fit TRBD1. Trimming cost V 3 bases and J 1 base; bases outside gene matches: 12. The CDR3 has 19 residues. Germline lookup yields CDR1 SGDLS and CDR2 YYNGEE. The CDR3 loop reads CASSAGTGGRRGSYNEQFF. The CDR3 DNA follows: TGTGCCAGCAGCGCTGGGACAGGGGGAAGGCGGGGTTCCTACAATGAGCAGTTCTTC.

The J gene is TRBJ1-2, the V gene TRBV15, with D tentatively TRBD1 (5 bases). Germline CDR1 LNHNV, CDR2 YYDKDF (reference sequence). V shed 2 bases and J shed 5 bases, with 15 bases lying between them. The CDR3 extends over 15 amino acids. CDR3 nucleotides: TGTGCCACCAGCAGACCTGTTGGGGGGAATTATGGCTACACCTTC. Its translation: CATSRPVGGNYGYTF. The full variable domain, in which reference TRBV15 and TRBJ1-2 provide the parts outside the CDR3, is DAMVIQNPRYQVTQFGKPVTLSCSQTLNHNVMYWYQQKSSQAPKLLFHYYDKDFNNEADTPDNFQSRRPNTSFCFLDIRSPGLGDTAMYLCATSRPVGGNYGYTFGSGTRLTVV.

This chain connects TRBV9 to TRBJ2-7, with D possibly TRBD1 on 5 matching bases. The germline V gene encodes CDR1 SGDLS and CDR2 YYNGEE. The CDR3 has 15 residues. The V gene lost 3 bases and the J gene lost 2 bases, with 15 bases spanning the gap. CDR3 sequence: CASSATIGAPYEQYF. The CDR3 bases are TGTGCCAGCAGCGCGACGATAGGGGCCCCCTACGAGCAGTACTTC.

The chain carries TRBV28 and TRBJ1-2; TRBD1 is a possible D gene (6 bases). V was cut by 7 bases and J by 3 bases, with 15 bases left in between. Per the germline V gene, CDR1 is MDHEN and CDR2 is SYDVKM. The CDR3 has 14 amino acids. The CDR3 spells CASTDLQGHYGYTF. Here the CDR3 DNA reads TGTGCCAGCACCGACCTACAGGGCCACTATGGCTACACCTTC.